One sample yielded the 24 T cell receptor beta chains listed below, sequenced in a study of CD8 T cells in Susac syndrome. The RNA input was roughly 0.5 to 1 ug, and it was reverse transcribed with random hexamers. TCRdb itself ran the immunoSEQ multiplex PCR reads through MiXCR, one entry per CDR3 protein. This sample yields about 240,000 distinct CDR3 sequences, of which 90% to 96% are seen a single time; around 0.1% belongs to the top ten. The sequenced sample was CD4+ T cells from PBMCs. The origin of the receptors is a human donor with Susac syndrome.

The chain employs TRBV21-1 and TRBJ1-2; the tabulated D call, TRBD1, remains unverified against the DNA. TRBV21-1 is a documented pseudogene. The CDR3 runs 14 residues. The CDR3 DNA is TGTGCCAGCAGCTCCCCGGGCCAACTCCATGGCTACACCTTC. Protein: CASSSPGQLHGYTF.

The chain is built from TRBV24-1 and TRBJ2-5; 8 nucleotides agree with TRBD2. The J segment lost 1 base and the V segment lost 4 bases, leaving 4 bases of the junction unmatched. Looked up from germline, CDR1 is KGHDR and CDR2 is SFDVKD. The CDR3 totals 15 residues. The CDR3 loop reads CATSEPTSGQETQYF. In nucleotides, the CDR3 is TGTGCCACCAGTGAACCAACTAGCGGCCAAGAGACCCAGTACTTC.

The CDR3 sequence is CSARSTSGKGTQYF. Written as DNA, the CDR3 is TGCAGTGCTAGGTCTACTAGCGGGAAGGGTACGCAGTATTTT. The rearrangement joins TRBV20-1 to TRBJ2-3; 10 bases are shared with TRBD2. The germline gives CDR1 DFQATT, CDR2 SNEGSKA (reference sequence). With 3 bases clipped from V and 8 bases from J, the junction kept 8 bases outside the gene matches. This CDR3 has 14 residues.

The chain employs TRBV5-5 and TRBJ2-7; D remains ambiguous. The CDR3 covers 13 residues. Trimming took 4 bases from V and 2 from J, leaving 10 bases between them. Germline lookup yields CDR1 SGHKS and CDR2 YYEKEE (reference sequence). The CDR3 nucleotides are TGTGCCAGCAGCGTCCACAGCGCCTACGAGCAGTACTTC. It translates to CASSVHSAYEQYF.

The rearrangement uses TRBV4-1 and TRBJ1-5; D may be TRBD1 (5 bases). CDR3 size: 16 residues. In germline, CDR1 is MGHRA, CDR2 YSYEKL. The V gene lost 3 bases and the J gene lost 2 bases, with 14 bases spanning the gap. CDR3 amino acids: CASSQGLGRGNQPQHF. DNA of the CDR3: TGCGCCAGCAGCCAGGGGCTCGGGAGGGGCAATCAGCCCCAGCATTTT.

V is TRBV20-1 and J is TRBJ1-5, with D perhaps TRBD1 (5 bases). Trimming pared 7 bases from V and 2 bases from J, leaving 15 bases between. The CDR3 covers 14 residues. The V gene's germline CDR1 is DFQATT and CDR2 SNEGSKA (reference sequence). CDR3 bases: TGCAGTGGGCAGCCCTGGGGGGGCAATCAGCCCCAGCATTTT. Encoded protein: CSGQPWGGNQPQHF.

V usage is TRBV29-1 and J usage is TRBJ2-5, with TRBD1 as a possible D gene (6 bases). Germline V gene sequence: CDR1 SQVTM, CDR2 ANQGSEA. This CDR3 has 11 amino acids. The V gene lost 4 bases and the J gene lost 7 bases, with 10 bases spanning the gap. The CDR3 DNA reads TGCAGCGTTGTGGGGGCACGGACCCAGTACTTC. It encodes CSVVGARTQYF.

The rearrangement uses TRBV30 and TRBJ1-2; TRBD1 matches 7 bases. This CDR3 spans 11 amino acids. Germline V gene data show CDR1 as GTSNPN and CDR2 as SVGIG (reference sequence). The ends lost 3 bases at V and 9 bases at J; junction bases unmatched: 4. For the CDR3, the DNA is TGTGCCTGGAGGTACAGGGGCAGCTACACCTTC. Translated, it gives CAWRYRGSYTF.

The V and J genes are TRBV20-1 and TRBJ1-5; D ambiguous. The CDR3 extends over 17 amino acids. With 0 bases removed from V and 4 bases from J, the gap between germline ends came to 19 bases. Germline V CDR1 and CDR2: DFQATT, SNEGSKA (reference sequence). Here the CDR3 DNA reads TGCAGTGCTAGAGATTCCACACGGGGTTTAGCAAATCAGCCCCAGCATTTT. Protein sequence: CSARDSTRGLANQPQHF.

The chain joins TRBV29-1 to TRBJ2-3; TRBD1 or TRBD2 may be the D gene (6 bases each). V lost 4 bases and J 2 bases, leaving 16 bases between the germline ends. CDR1 SQVTM and CDR2 ANQGSEA come from the germline V gene. This CDR3 spans 15 amino acids. DNA of the CDR3: TGCAGCGTTGTTGGGGGGCGGGTCTCCACAGATACGCAGTATTTT. Amino acid sequence: CSVVGGRVSTDTQYF.

The V gene is TRBV20-1, the J gene TRBJ2-1; D is perhaps TRBD2 (6 bases). The length of the CDR3 is 14 residues. V dropped 5 bases and J dropped 4 bases, with 15 bases sitting between them. In germline, CDR1 is DFQATT, CDR2 SNEGSKA (reference sequence). CDR3 sequence: CSADAGIAYNEQFF. CDR3 coding DNA: TGCAGTGCTGACGCGGGAATTGCTTACAATGAGCAGTTCTTC.

V usage is TRBV14 and J usage is TRBJ2-1; tentatively, D is TRBD1 (5 bases). The germline V gene has CDR1 SGHDN and CDR2 FVKESK. The CDR3 totals 15 residues. V was cut by 4 bases and J by 10 bases, with 20 bases left in between. DNA for the CDR3: TGTGCCAGCAGCCTGAAGGGTGCGTGGGGCGACGAGCAGTTCTTC. Amino acid sequence: CASSLKGAWGDEQFF.

The rearrangement joins TRBV9 to TRBJ2-5, with D unclear. Germline-derived CDR1 and CDR2 are SGDLS and YYNGEE. The CDR3 consists of 14 residues. The V and J ends lost 0 bases and 4 bases respectively, with 10 bases between them. This chain's CDR3 is CASSVGSQLETQYF. CDR3 in DNA: TGTGCCAGCAGCGTAGGTTCCCAATTAGAGACCCAGTACTTC.

The count of this clonotype is one. V and J are TRBV20-1 and TRBJ2-1; 8 nucleotides agree with TRBD2. Germline V gene lookup returns CDR1 DFQATT and CDR2 SNEGSKA (reference sequence). The CDR3 sequence is 14 residues long. With 5 bases clipped from V and 9 bases from J, the junction kept 12 bases outside the gene matches. The CDR3 reads CSAENGLAAIEQFF. The CDR3 DNA reads TGCAGTGCTGAGAACGGACTAGCCGCAATTGAGCAGTTCTTC.

The rearrangement uses TRBV20-1 and TRBJ1-2; TRBD1 agrees at 7 bases. The ends lost 3 bases at V and 2 bases at J; junction bases unmatched: 9. The CDR3 runs 15 residues. Germline V CDR1 and CDR2: DFQATT, SNEGSKA (reference sequence). CDR3 in DNA: TGCAGTGCTAGCCCTGGGCAGGGGGGAAACTATGGCTACACCTTC. Translated: CSASPGQGGNYGYTF.

J is TRBJ2-6 and V is TRBV5-1, with a possible D match to TRBD1 (6 bases). Germline CDR1 is SGHRS and CDR2 is YFSETQ. The CDR3 has 14 residues. Trimming stripped 2 bases from V and 4 bases from J, with 7 bases between. The CDR3, as DNA: TGCGCCAGCAGCTTACAGGGAGGGGCCAACGTCCTGACTTTC. Its protein product is CASSLQGGANVLTF.

The count of this clonotype is one. The chain employs TRBV25-1 and TRBJ1-1; D is unresolved. CDR3 size: 13 residues. V lost 8 bases, J lost 4 bases, and 14 bases lay in between. Germline CDR1 reads MGHDK; CDR2 reads SYGVNS. For the CDR3, the DNA is TGTGCCAGCTCGACCCTAAGGAGCACTGAAGCTTTCTTT. Amino acids: CASSTLRSTEAFF. Filled out from reference TRBV25-1 and TRBJ1-1, the complete variable domain reads EADIYQTPRYLVIGTGKKITLECSQTMGHDKMYWYQQDPGMELHLIHYSYGVNSTEKGDLSSESTVSRIRTEHFPLTLESARPSHTSQYLCASSTLRSTEAFFGQGTRLTVV.

J is TRBJ2-5 and V is TRBV11-2, with 11 bases fitting TRBD2. V lost 3 bases, J lost 0 bases, and 9 bases stayed unmatched. The CDR3 sequence is 18 residues long. CDR1 is SGHAT and CDR2 is FQNNGV in the germline V gene. CDR3 sequence (DNA): TGTGCCAGCAGCTTCACCGGGACTAGCGGAACATACCAAGAGACCCAGTACTTC. Translating it yields CASSFTGTSGTYQETQYF. Full variable domain (rest looked up from reference TRBV11-2 and TRBJ2-5): EAGVAQSPRYKIIEKRQSVAFWCNPISGHATLYWYQQILGQGPKLLIQFQNNGVVDDSQLPKDRFSAERLKGVDSTLKIQPAKLEDSAVYLCASSFTGTSGTYQETQYFGPGTRLLVL.

This clonotype was recorded once. The V gene is TRBV2, the J gene TRBJ2-5; D is unresolved. CDR1 and CDR2 from the germline V gene are SNHLY and FYNNEI. V lost 3 bases and J 6 bases, leaving 5 bases between the germline ends. This CDR3 region has 11 residues. CDR3 residues: CASSDLQTQYF. For the CDR3, the DNA is TGTGCCAGCAGTGATCTTCAGACCCAGTACTTC.

This rearrangement joins TRBV7-2 to TRBJ1-2, with no clear D. CDR3 size: 16 residues. CDR1 and CDR2 (germline): SGHTA, FQGNSA. Trimming removed 6 bases from V and 1 base from J, with 18 bases in between. CDR3 protein: CASRRTAGGSNYGYTF. CDR3 bases: TGTGCCAGCAGGCGGACGGCGGGAGGAAGTAACTATGGCTACACCTTC.

The chain combines TRBV28 with TRBJ2-7; TRBD1 aligns across 9 bases. Germline values: CDR1 MDHEN, CDR2 SYDVKM. CDR3 length: 15 amino acids. V lost 8 bases and J lost 5; bases outside the gene matches: 13. This CDR3 reads CASRLDAWTGDEQYF. CDR3 DNA: TGTGCCAGCCGACTGGACGCCTGGACAGGGGACGAGCAGTACTTC.

DNA for the CDR3: TGTGCCAGCGCAGGGGCCTGGACCCAGTACTTC. Its translation: CASAGAWTQYF. The J gene is TRBJ2-5, the V gene TRBV6-5; perhaps TRBD1 as D (6 bases). The germline V gene has CDR1 MNHEY and CDR2 SVGAGI. The CDR3 loop spans 11 amino acids. Trimming took 8 bases from V and 7 from J, leaving 11 bases between them.

The chain combines TRBV12-3 or TRBV12-4 with TRBJ2-4, with 8 bases lining up with TRBD2. This CDR3 is 14 amino acids long. The trim removed 6 bases at V and 8 bases at J, leaving 9 bases unmatched. CDR3 region: CASSEVLRGDIQYF. The CDR3 DNA reads as TGTGCCAGCAGCGAAGTATTGCGGGGGGACATTCAGTACTTC.

The V gene is TRBV9, the J gene TRBJ2-7; 9 nucleotides match TRBD1. The CDR3 length is 15 residues. Looked up from germline, CDR1 is SGDLS and CDR2 is YYNGEE. J gave up 3 bases and V 3 bases, and 7 bases lay outside the gene matches. CDR3 in amino acids: CASSAGGTGHYEQYF. The CDR3 nucleotides read TGTGCCAGCAGCGCGGGCGGGACAGGGCACTACGAGCAGTACTTC.